One sample yielded the 2 T cell receptor beta chains listed below, sequenced in a study of regulatory and conventional T cells in RAG deficiency. Data came from immunoSEQ multiplex PCR; TCRdb stores just in-frame clones and leaves some out. The sample shows about 29,000 clones, 90% to 95% of them seen only once. Genomic DNA came from blood conventional CD4+ T cells gated CD25-low CD127-high. This same sample was also taken into another study, of regulatory T cells. As reported in that work: The primer mix had 52 TRBV and 13 TRBJ primers.

The sequenced material came from CD25- CD4+ T cells sorted from blood. Receptors originate from a human donor in good health.

The rearrangement joins TRBV5-6 to TRBJ1-3, with TRBD1 matching 7 bases. The germline V gene encodes CDR1 SGHDT and CDR2 YYEEEE. V lost 0 bases and J lost 2; bases outside the gene matches: 5. This CDR3 has 16 amino acids. CDR3 sequence: CASSLVFGQAGNTIYF. CDR3 nucleotides: TGTGCCAGCAGCTTGGTGTTCGGACAGGCTGGAAACACCATATATTTT.

J is TRBJ2-7 and V is TRBV10-1, with unresolved D. CDR3 size: 13 residues. V was shortened by 2 bases and J by 7 bases, with 12 bases between the two germline ends. Germline V gene sequence: CDR1 WNHNN, CDR2 SYGVQD (reference sequence). Here the CDR3 DNA reads TGCGCCAGCAGTGAGCCCGCGGCCGCGGAGCAGTACTTC. Encoded protein: CASSEPAAAEQYF.